The 32 T cell receptor beta chains below were found in one sample sequenced in a study of cytotoxic CD8 clonotypes in ibrutinib-treated CLL. The data were produced by immunoSEQ multiplex PCR, yet TCRdb's version contains in-frame clones alone and is incomplete. The sample lists roughly 17,000 clones, roughly 60% occurring once. The input for sequencing was PBMCs, taken after 12 months of ibrutinib treatment. Receptors were obtained from a human donor with chronic lymphocytic leukemia.

This clone was found a few times. J is TRBJ1-1 and V is TRBV19; the match to TRBD1 covers 7 bases. The CDR3 is 13 residues long. The trim removed 5 bases at V and 4 bases at J, leaving 4 bases unmatched. CDR1 is LNHDA and CDR2 is SQIVND in the germline V gene (reference sequence). CDR3 protein: CASSAPGGTEAFF. The CDR3 DNA reads TGTGCCAGTAGTGCCCCAGGGGGCACTGAAGCTTTCTTT.

This chain links TRBV25-1 with TRBJ2-7; D unclear. This CDR3 contains 15 residues. V was trimmed by 2 bases and J by 5 bases, leaving 16 bases between them. Germline V gives CDR1 MGHDK, CDR2 SYGVNS. This CDR3 is CASSEAQDGRHEQYF. Here the CDR3 DNA reads TGTGCCAGCAGTGAAGCCCAGGACGGCCGACACGAGCAGTACTTC.

The rearrangement links TRBV28 to TRBJ2-3, with TRBD2 as a possible D gene (6 bases). The CDR3 totals 13 residues. Trimming stripped 8 bases from V and 3 bases from J, with 12 bases between. Germline V lookup: CDR1 MDHEN, CDR2 SYDVKM. As DNA, the CDR3 is TGTGCCAGCTGTAGCGGTAATACAGATACGCAGTATTTT. Amino acid sequence: CASCSGNTDTQYF.

This clone was seen a few times. The chain recombines TRBV27 with TRBJ2-1; D is ambiguous. The V gene lost 0 bases and the J gene lost 9 bases, with 9 bases spanning the gap. The CDR3 is 13 residues long. CDR1 is MNHEY and CDR2 is SMNVEV in the germline V gene (reference sequence). The CDR3 nucleotides read TGTGCCAGCAGTTTATCGTTAGTTTCTGAGCAGTTCTTC. Translating gives CASSLSLVSEQFF.

This sequence joins TRBV7-9 and TRBJ2-1, with D possibly being TRBD1 (5 bases). This CDR3 is built from 13 residues. The V gene lost 5 bases and the J gene lost 7 bases, with 12 bases spanning the gap. CDR1 SEHNR and CDR2 FQNEAQ come from the germline V gene (reference sequence). CDR3 amino acids: CASSPQGSNEQFF. The CDR3 region has the DNA TGTGCCAGCAGCCCCCAGGGTTCTAATGAGCAGTTCTTC.

This clone was observed once. The gene calls are TRBV18 and TRBJ1-1; D gene unclear. Trimming cost V 0 bases and J 1 base, with 6 bases left between them. Germline V gene lookup returns CDR1 KGHSH and CDR2 LQKENI. The CDR3 is made up of 14 amino acids. In DNA, the CDR3 is TGTGCCAGCTCACCACCGAGCCAGAACACTGAAGCTTTCTTT. As protein: CASSPPSQNTEAFF.

This CDR3 is CASSYRIRETQYF. In DNA, the CDR3 is TGTGCCAGCAGTTACCGTATACGAGAGACCCAGTACTTC. The chain has TRBV6-5 and TRBJ2-5; D remains ambiguous. The germline gives CDR1 MNHEY, CDR2 SVGAGI. V lost 2 bases and J lost 4, with 8 bases in between. There are 13 residues in the CDR3.

This clone rates as medium-sized. Other nucleotide sequences from this sample produce the same CDR3. The V and J genes are TRBV2 and TRBJ2-7; 11 positions agree with TRBD2. This CDR3 is 15 amino acids long. Germline V gene data show CDR1 as SNHLY and CDR2 as FYNNEI. J was trimmed by 3 bases and V by 6 bases; bases with no gene match: 7. CDR3 coding DNA: TGTGCCAGCAGATTAACTAGCGGGAGTAGCTACGAGCAGTACTTC. Protein product: CASRLTSGSSYEQYF.

J is TRBJ2-3 and V is TRBV27; a weak D match, TRBD2 (6 bases). Germline V gene sequence: CDR1 MNHEY, CDR2 SMNVEV (reference sequence). There are 15 residues in the CDR3. V was clipped by 0 bases and J by 1 base, with 8 bases between them. The CDR3 nucleotides read TGTGCCAGCAGTTTATCGTGGGGGGGCACAGATACGCAGTATTTT. Encoded protein: CASSLSWGGTDTQYF.

This rearrangement joins TRBV29-1 to TRBJ2-3; D unclear. Germline loops: CDR1 SQVTM, CDR2 ANQGSEA. Trimming removed 7 bases from V and 3 bases from J, with 8 bases in between. This CDR3 has 11 residues. CDR3 sequence reads: CSGAQTDTQYF. In nucleotides, the CDR3 is TGCAGCGGCGCGCAAACAGATACGCAGTATTTT.

V and J are TRBV5-4 and TRBJ2-3; D gene ambiguous. The V gene's germline CDR1 is SGHNT and CDR2 YYREEE (reference sequence). The CDR3 runs to 16 residues. The V and J ends lost 0 bases and 0 bases respectively, with 11 bases between them. The CDR3 protein is CASSLEVGSSTDTQYF. The CDR3 coding sequence is TGTGCCAGCAGCTTGGAGGTGGGAAGTAGCACAGATACGCAGTATTTT. Complete variable domain (other parts from reference TRBV5-4 and TRBJ2-3): ETGVTQSPTHLIKTRGQQVTLRCSSQSGHNTVSWYQQALGQGPQFIFQYYREEENGRGNFPPRFSGLQFPNYSSELNVNALELDDSALYLCASSLEVGSSTDTQYFGPGTRLTVL.

Here the CDR3 reads CASSYSSGSTDTQYF. The CDR3 DNA is TGCGCCAGCAGCTACTCTAGCGGTAGCACAGATACGCAGTATTTT. V usage is TRBV5-1 and J usage is TRBJ2-3; 7 bases agree with TRBD2. This CDR3 is built from 15 residues. The germline V gene encodes CDR1 SGHRS and CDR2 YFSETQ. With V trimmed by 3 bases and J by 0 bases, 4 bases remained unmatched.

This chain connects TRBV2 to TRBJ2-1; TRBD2 matches at 11 bases. CDR1 SNHLY and CDR2 FYNNEI come from the germline V gene. This CDR3 region has 11 residues. V lost 6 bases to trimming and J lost 13 bases; unmatched junction nucleotides: 2. The CDR3 DNA is TGTGCCAGCAGCCTAGCGGGAGGCCAGTTCTTC. This codes for CASSLAGGQFF. Filled out from reference TRBV2 and TRBJ2-1, the complete variable domain reads EPEVTQTPSHQVTQMGQEVILRCVPISNHLYFYWYRQILGQKVEFLVSFYNNEISEKSEIFDDQFSVERPDGSNFTLKIRSTKLEDSAMYFCASSLAGGQFFGPGTRLTVL.

The CDR3 loop reads CASSLEKGRGYEQYF. The DNA of the CDR3 is TGCGCCAGCAGCTTGGAAAAGGGACGGGGCTACGAGCAGTACTTC. The chain has TRBV5-1 and TRBJ2-7, with D perhaps TRBD1 or TRBD2 (5 bases each). Looked up from germline, CDR1 is SGHRS and CDR2 is YFSETQ. With 0 bases removed from V and 3 bases from J, the gap between germline ends came to 13 bases. CDR3 size: 15 residues.

This clone showed up just a few times. The chain uses TRBV30 and TRBJ1-1, with a weak D call TRBD1 (6 bases). CDR3 size: 12 residues. The germline V and J ends were trimmed by 4 bases and 8 bases, with 14 bases remaining between them. CDR1 GTSNPN and CDR2 SVGIG come from the germline V gene (reference sequence). CDR3 region: CAWTRGGQEAFF. The CDR3 DNA follows: TGTGCCTGGACCCGAGGGGGACAAGAAGCTTTCTTT.

This chain links TRBV19 with TRBJ2-2, with 15 positions matching TRBD2. Unmatched junction bases numbered 9, after V lost 7 bases and J lost 6 bases. Germline V gene sequence: CDR1 LNHDA, CDR2 SQIVND (reference sequence). This CDR3 comprises 17 residues. Written as DNA, the CDR3 is TGTGCCAGTAATCCCCCGGGACTAGCGGGAGGACCCGGGGAGCTGTTTTTT. Amino acids: CASNPPGLAGGPGELFF. Full variable domain (outside the CDR3, taken from reference TRBV19 and TRBJ2-2): DGGITQSPKYLFRKEGQNVTLSCEQNLNHDAMYWYRQDPGQGLRLIYYSQIVNDFQKGDIAEGYSVSREKKESFPLTVTSAQKNPTAFYLCASNPPGLAGGPGELFFGEGSRLTVL.

The table lists this clone with many counts. The CDR3 spells CASSGSGLAGDEQYF. The CDR3, as DNA: TGCGCCAGCAGTGGCTCAGGACTAGCGGGAGACGAGCAGTACTTC. The genes are TRBV10-1 and TRBJ2-7; the match to TRBD2 covers 13 bases. CDR1 WNHNN and CDR2 SYGVQD come from the germline V gene (reference sequence). V trimming: 4 bases; J trimming: 5 bases; junction bases outside the gene matches: 5. CDR3 size: 15 residues.

This clone was observed once. The chain combines TRBV19 with TRBJ1-2; 7 bases match TRBD1. The J segment lost 5 bases and the V segment lost 6 bases, leaving 15 bases of the junction unmatched. There are 16 residues in the CDR3. Germline V CDR1 and CDR2: LNHDA, SQIVND (reference sequence). CDR3 protein: CASSSIIPTGRYGYTF. In nucleotides, the CDR3 is TGTGCCAGTAGCTCAATTATACCGACAGGGAGATATGGCTACACCTTC.

The chain is built from TRBV19 and TRBJ2-3; 10 bases are a match to TRBD2. The CDR3 covers 17 residues. V lost 3 bases to trimming and J lost 0 bases; unmatched junction nucleotides: 6. Per germline, CDR1 LNHDA and CDR2 SQIVND (reference sequence). The CDR3 reads CASSILAGDASTDTQYF. In DNA form, the CDR3 reads TGTGCCAGTAGTATCCTAGCGGGGGACGCTAGCACAGATACGCAGTATTTT.

In regard to this clone: A junction end diverges from the germline sequence, so it may reflect a read error. The genes are TRBV25-1 and TRBJ2-1; TRBD1 matches at 11 bases. CDR1 and CDR2 from the germline V gene are MGHDK and SYGVNS. The CDR3 is 13 residues long. The CDR3 DNA sequence: TGTGCCAGCAGTGTGGGGACAGGGGGTAGCTTGCTCTTC. It yields the protein CASSVGTGGSLLF.

The chain couples TRBV19 to TRBJ2-4, with a possible D match to TRBD2 (6 bases). Looked up from germline, CDR1 is LNHDA and CDR2 is SQIVND (reference sequence). Trimming removed 7 bases at V and 0 bases at J, with 13 bases between. The CDR3 length is 15 residues. The CDR3 coding sequence is TGTGCCAGTAATAGCGGCAACCTAGCCAAAAACATTCAGTACTTC. It specifies CASNSGNLAKNIQYF.

This clone has only one observation. The rearrangement links TRBV5-1 to TRBJ2-7; D unclear. The V and J ends lost 7 bases and 3 bases respectively, with 20 bases between them. The germline V gene has CDR1 SGHRS and CDR2 YFSETQ. The CDR3 extends over 15 amino acids. The CDR3 bases are TGCGCCAGCGGAGTGTCAGGCCAAGGCATCTACGAGCAGTACTTC. Its protein product is CASGVSGQGIYEQYF.

The J gene is TRBJ1-2, the V gene TRBV28, with 9 bases that match TRBD1. V shed 8 bases and J 4 bases; nucleotides not matched to a gene: 14. CDR1 and CDR2 from the germline V gene are MDHEN and SYDVKM. The CDR3 covers 16 residues. CDR3 residues: CASDQSPGQGLYGYTF. The CDR3 region has the DNA TGTGCCAGCGACCAATCCCCGGGACAGGGCCTCTATGGCTACACCTTC.

In its sample, this clone was seen once. Since the CDR3 does not end with the conserved phenylalanine or tryptophan, this likely comes from a read error. The DNA is left out, because the CDR3 cannot be placed on it with certainty; the CDR3 is given as TCRdb lists it. The V and J genes are TRBV5-3 and TRBJ2-3; the DNA was not used to check the table's D call, TRBD1. TRBV5-3 counts as an open reading frame of uncertain function. From its first to its last residue, the CDR3 has 9 amino acids. The CDR3 sequence: CARSLRQGA.

The chain joins TRBV6-6 to TRBJ2-5, with D possibly TRBD1 on 6 matching bases. The germline CDR1 and CDR2 sequences are MNHNY and SVGAGI (reference sequence). Trimming removed 4 bases at V and 5 bases at J, with 14 bases between. CDR3 length equals 14 residues. CDR3 coding DNA: TGTGCCAGCAGTTCCAGGGGTAGCAGGGAGACCCAGTACTTC. Its translation: CASSSRGSRETQYF.

This clone has a single count. The V call is TRBV5-4, the J call TRBJ2-6; maybe TRBD1 (7 bases). V was shortened by 5 bases and J by 3 bases, with 12 bases between the two germline ends. CDR1 and CDR2 (germline): SGHNT, YYREEE (reference sequence). The CDR3 has 15 residues. This chain's CDR3 is CASRNQGGGANVLTF. DNA for the CDR3: TGTGCCAGCAGAAACCAGGGGGGTGGGGCCAACGTCCTGACTTTC.

The chain joins TRBV6-1 to TRBJ2-3, with a tentative D call TRBD2 (5 bases). In germline, CDR1 is MNHNS, CDR2 SASEGT. The CDR3 extends over 15 amino acids. Trimming took off 2 bases at V and 0 bases at J, with 9 bases between the two ends. DNA for the CDR3: TGTGCCAGCAGTGAACGAGCGGCTAGCACAGATACGCAGTATTTT. It specifies CASSERAASTDTQYF.

The V and J genes are TRBV2 and TRBJ1-1, with 7 bases that match TRBD1. J gave up 0 bases and V 5 bases, and 6 bases lay outside the gene matches. Germline CDR1 and CDR2: SNHLY and FYNNEI. The CDR3 is 15 amino acids. The CDR3 DNA reads as TGTGCCAGCAGTTCGACAGGGTACTTGAACACTGAAGCTTTCTTT. Protein: CASSSTGYLNTEAFF.

The V call is TRBV7-9, the J call TRBJ2-1; TRBD1 or TRBD2 may be the D gene (5 bases each). Trimming removed 1 base from V and 12 bases from J, with 13 bases in between. CDR1 is SEHNR, CDR2 FQNEAQ, per germline (reference sequence). The CDR3 consists of 13 residues. The chain's CDR3 is CASSLEEGTTQFF. The CDR3 nucleotides are TGTGCCAGCAGCTTAGAAGAGGGGACGACGCAGTTCTTC.

The chain couples TRBV29-1 to TRBJ1-5, with 8 bases matching TRBD1. Germline V gives CDR1 SQVTM, CDR2 ANQGSEA. The V and J ends lost 4 bases and 2 bases, in that order; junction bases with no gene match: 1. This CDR3 has 13 residues. The CDR3 here is CSVAGQGNQPQHF. CDR3 nucleotide sequence: TGCAGCGTTGCGGGACAGGGCAATCAGCCCCAGCATTTT.

This chain links TRBV28 with TRBJ1-4, with D unclear. Germline V gene sequence: CDR1 MDHEN, CDR2 SYDVKM. V dropped 7 bases and J dropped 8 bases, with 8 bases sitting between them. The CDR3 spans 11 residues. The CDR3 sequence: CASTPGEKLFF. The CDR3 DNA follows: TGTGCCAGCACCCCGGGGGAAAAACTGTTTTTT.

The chain employs TRBV6-1 and TRBJ2-7; 8 bases agree with TRBD2. CDR1 and CDR2 from the germline V gene are MNHNS and SASEGT. The trim removed 2 bases at V and 7 bases at J, leaving 10 bases unmatched. The CDR3 extends over 15 amino acids. The CDR3 sequence: CASSESGAGVSEQYF. The CDR3 coding sequence is TGTGCCAGCAGTGAATCCGGAGCGGGAGTGTCTGAGCAGTACTTC.